This TCR beta chain was recovered during a study of T cells after somatic rescue of genetic block. Per the germline V gene, CDR1 is SGDLS and CDR2 is YYNGEE. This CDR3 is built from 14 residues. Trimming took off 6 bases at V and 1 base at J, with 13 bases between the two ends. TCRdb's copy holds only in-frame clones and misses some; the assay was immunoSEQ multiplex PCR. The sample has about 67,000 clones; approximately 90% are singletons. The origin of this receptor is a man aged 35 to 55. The material sequenced was peripheral blood mononuclear cells (PBMCs). This chain uses TRBV9 with TRBJ1-1; D remains unclear. CDR3 region: CASTLLTGNTEAFF. The CDR3 DNA reads TGTGCCAGCACCCTATTGACCGGGAACACTGAAGCTTTCTTT.